The TCR beta chain under discussion was sequenced for a study of vaccination and CD4 T cells after COVID-19. One entry per CDR3 protein, called by TCRdb with MiXCR from the PCR reads. The sample holds about 39,000 distinct CDR3 sequences; 36% are singletons and the top ten take 4.5% to 7%. Germline V lookup: CDR1 SQVTM, CDR2 ANQGSEA. The CDR3 loop spans 12 amino acids. V lost 7 bases and J lost 8, with 15 bases in between. Regarding the study as a whole: For convalescent patients, 304 of the 307 vaccine-specific clones analyzed were classified as spike mono-reactive. Researchers report that a median approximately 86% of reactive clones in convalescent patients surfaced only post-vaccination. In median terms, SARS-CoV-2-reactive clonotypes went from about 20 to 38, a nonsignificant rise.

About this clonotype: Its specificity is unknown.

As for time point: late sampling 161 to 241 days after vaccination in a few convalescent patients. The sample in question was CD4+ T cells from blood, obtained about 7 months after SARS-CoV-2 vaccination. This sequence originates from a human donor who had recovered from COVID-19. The V and J genes are TRBV29-1 and TRBJ2-1; the D is unclear. The CDR3 nucleotides are TGCAGCGGCCTTTATGGGTGGGATGAGCAGTTCTTC. Translated, it gives CSGLYGWDEQFF.